This note documents a single T cell receptor beta chain sequence. TCRdb's copy holds only in-frame clones and misses some; the assay was immunoSEQ multiplex PCR. The sample contains 330,000 or so clones, about 92% of which appear only once. This entry belongs to a study of blood T cell repertoires in COVID-19. The CDR3 consists of 14 residues. The germline V gene has CDR1 MNHEY and CDR2 SMNVEV (reference sequence). The V and J ends lost 4 bases and 0 bases, in that order; junction bases with no gene match: 2. Sequencing was performed on PBMCs or T cells enriched from blood (not recorded which). This sequence joins TRBV27 and TRBJ2-7; 8 bases agree with TRBD1. This receptor was taken from a woman aged 25-40 years who had recovered from COVID-19. CDR3 residues: CASSSRGLSYEQYF. The CDR3 DNA sequence: TGTGCCAGCAGTTCCAGGGGGCTCTCCTACGAGCAGTACTTC.